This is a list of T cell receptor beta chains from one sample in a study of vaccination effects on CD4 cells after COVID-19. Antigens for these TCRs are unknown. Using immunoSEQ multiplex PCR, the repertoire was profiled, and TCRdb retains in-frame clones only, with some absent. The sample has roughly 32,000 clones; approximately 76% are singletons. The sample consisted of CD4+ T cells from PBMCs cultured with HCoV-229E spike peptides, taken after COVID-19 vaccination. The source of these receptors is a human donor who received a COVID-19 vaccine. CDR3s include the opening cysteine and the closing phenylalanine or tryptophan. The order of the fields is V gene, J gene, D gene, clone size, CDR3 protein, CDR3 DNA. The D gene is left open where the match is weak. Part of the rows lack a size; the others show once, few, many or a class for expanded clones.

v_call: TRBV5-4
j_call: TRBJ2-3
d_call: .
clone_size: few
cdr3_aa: CASMENHLPTDTQYF
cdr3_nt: TGTGCCAGCATGGAGAACCACCTACCCACAGATACGCAGTATTTT

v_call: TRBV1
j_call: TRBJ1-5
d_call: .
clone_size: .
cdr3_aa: CTSSQDLRGQPQHF
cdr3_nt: TGCACCAGCAGCCAAGATCTAAGGGGACAGCCCCAGCATTTT

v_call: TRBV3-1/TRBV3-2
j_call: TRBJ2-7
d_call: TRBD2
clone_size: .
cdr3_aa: CASSLTSGGRRSYEQYF
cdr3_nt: TGTGCCAGCAGCCTAACTAGCGGGGGCCGGCGCTCCTACGAGCAGTACTTC

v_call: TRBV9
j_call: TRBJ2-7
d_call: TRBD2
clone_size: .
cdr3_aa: CASSRSSGGRTYEQYF
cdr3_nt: TGTGCCAGCAGCCGATCCAGCGGGGGCCGAACCTACGAGCAGTACTTC

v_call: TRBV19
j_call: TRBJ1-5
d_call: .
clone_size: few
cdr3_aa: CASSQSVNQPQHF
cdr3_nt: TGTGCCAGTAGTCAGTCAGTCAATCAGCCCCAGCATTTT

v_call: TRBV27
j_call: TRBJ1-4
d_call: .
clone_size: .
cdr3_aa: CASSLVFGGVFNEKLFF
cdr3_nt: TGTGCCAGCAGTTTAGTGTTCGGGGGCGTCTTTAATGAAAAACTGTTTTTT

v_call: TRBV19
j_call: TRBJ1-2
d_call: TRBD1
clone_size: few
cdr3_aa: CASSIGDRGGYGYTF
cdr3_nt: TGTGCCAGTAGTATTGGGGACAGGGGTGGCTATGGCTACACCTTC

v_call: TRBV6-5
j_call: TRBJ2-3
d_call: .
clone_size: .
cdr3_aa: CASRGGGLGTDTQYF
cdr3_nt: TGTGCCAGCAGAGGGGGGGGGCTCGGCACAGATACGCAGTATTTT

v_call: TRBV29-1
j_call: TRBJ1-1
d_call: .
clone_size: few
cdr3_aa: CSAYDGGTEAFF
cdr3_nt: TGCAGCGCCTATGACGGGGGCACTGAAGCTTTCTTT

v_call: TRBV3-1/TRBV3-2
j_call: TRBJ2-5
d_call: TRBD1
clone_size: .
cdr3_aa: CASSQYRGETQYF
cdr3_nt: TGTGCCAGCAGCCAGTACAGGGGAGAGACCCAGTACTTC

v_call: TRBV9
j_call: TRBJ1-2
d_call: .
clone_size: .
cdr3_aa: CASSETANSNYGYTF
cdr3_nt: TGTGCCAGCAGCGAAACAGCTAATTCAAACTATGGCTACACCTTC

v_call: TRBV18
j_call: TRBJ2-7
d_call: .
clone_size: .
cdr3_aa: CASSPKFEQYF
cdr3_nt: TGTGCCAGCTCACCAAAGTTCGAGCAGTACTTC